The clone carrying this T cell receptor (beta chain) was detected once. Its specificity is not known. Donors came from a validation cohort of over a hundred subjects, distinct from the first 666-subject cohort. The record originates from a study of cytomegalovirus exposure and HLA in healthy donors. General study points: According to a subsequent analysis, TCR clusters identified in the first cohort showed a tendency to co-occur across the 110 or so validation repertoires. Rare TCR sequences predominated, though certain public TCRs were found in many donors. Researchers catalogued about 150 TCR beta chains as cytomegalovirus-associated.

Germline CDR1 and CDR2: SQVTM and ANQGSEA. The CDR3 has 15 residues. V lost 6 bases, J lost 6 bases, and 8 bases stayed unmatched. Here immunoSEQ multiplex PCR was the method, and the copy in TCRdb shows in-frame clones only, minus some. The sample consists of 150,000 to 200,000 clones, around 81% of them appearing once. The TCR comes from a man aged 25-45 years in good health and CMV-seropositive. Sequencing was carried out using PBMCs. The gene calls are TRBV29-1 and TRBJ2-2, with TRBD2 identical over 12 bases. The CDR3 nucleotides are TGCAGCGTGGTCATCCTAGCGGGGGGGCCCGGGGAGCTGTTTTTT. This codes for CSVVILAGGPGELFF.